This is a list of T cell receptor beta chains from one sample in a study of graft-versus-host responses after intestinal transplantation. Assay used: immunoSEQ multiplex PCR; TCRdb lists only in-frame clones, some missing. This sample has 25,000 to 35,000 clones, with about three quarters found just once. This material consisted of ileum tissue, taken 98 days after intestinal transplantation. The origin of the receptors is a human patient who received an intestinal transplant, so some T cells may come from the graft donor. Both conserved end residues are part of each CDR3. D genes are given only for firm matches. A row's size may be missing; if present it is once, few, many or a size class.

D	V	size	length	J	DNA	CDR3
-	TRBV11-2	-	14	TRBJ1-6	TGTGCCAGCAGCGCCGAATGGGGGTATTCACCCCTCCACTTT	CASSAEWGYSPLHF
-	TRBV14	-	16	TRBJ1-5	TGTGCCAGCAGCCAAGAGGAAGCATGGGCCAATCAGCCCCAGCATTTT	CASSQEEAWANQPQHF
-	TRBV7-9	-	13	TRBJ1-1	TGTGCCAGCAGCTCGGATAGTGACACTGAAGCTTTCTTT	CASSSDSDTEAFF
-	TRBV6-5	-	14	TRBJ2-7	TGTGCCAGCAGTAAAAGACAGCGAGCCTACGAGCAGTACTTC	CASSKRQRAYEQYF
-	TRBV5-1	-	14	TRBJ2-7	TGCGCCAGCAGCTTGGGAGAAGGGAGATACGAGCAGTACTTC	CASSLGEGRYEQYF
-	TRBV29-1	once	13	TRBJ2-7	TGCAGCGTTGATACGGGACAAAACTACGAGCAGTACTTC	CSVDTGQNYEQYF
-	TRBV7-9	-	15	TRBJ2-7	TGTGCCAGCAGCTTTCGCAGGGATCCCCTTCACGAGCAGTACTTC	CASSFRRDPLHEQYF
-	TRBV4-2	-	15	TRBJ2-7	TGTGCCAGCAGCCTCTTATTCCGGAGCTCCTACGAGCAGTACTTC	CASSLLFRSSYEQYF
-	TRBV25-1	-	15	TRBJ1-1	TGTGCCAGCAGTGAAAGTGTGGGGCGCGGCACTGAAGCTTTCTTT	CASSESVGRGTEAFF
TRBD1	TRBV5-6	once	16	TRBJ2-7	TGTGCCAGCAGCCAGGACAGGGGAAGAGGGTCCTACGAGCAGTACTTC	CASSQDRGRGSYEQYF
-	TRBV6-1	-	13	TRBJ1-2	TGTGCCAGCAGCAGGGGCCGGGGAGATGGCTACACCTTC	CASSRGRGDGYTF
-	TRBV6-5	-	11	TRBJ1-2	TGTGCCAGCAGTTCACCCGAGGGCTACACCTTC	CASSSPEGYTF
-	TRBV6-1	-	11	TRBJ2-1	TGTGCCAGCAGCCTAGGGAATGAGCAGTTCTTC	CASSLGNEQFF
-	TRBV27	-	15	TRBJ1-6	TGTGCCAGCAAATTAGGGAGCTCCTATAATTCACCCCTCCACTTT	CASKLGSSYNSPLHF
-	TRBV15	-	14	TRBJ2-5	TGTGCCACCAGCACTTTCGACAACCAAGAGACCCAGTACTTC	CATSTFDNQETQYF
-	TRBV2	few	11	TRBJ1-5	TGTGCCAGCAGTGAGGGAAGAGCCCAGCATTTT	CASSEGRAQHF
TRBD2	TRBV5-6	once	15	TRBJ2-1	TGTGCCAGCAGCTTTCGGCCTAGCGGTCACAATGAGCAGTTCTTC	CASSFRPSGHNEQFF
TRBD2	TRBV9	-	15	TRBJ2-1	TGTGCCAGCAGCGCTAGCGGGGGGTCCTACAATGAGCAGTTCTTC	CASSASGGSYNEQFF
TRBD1	TRBV5-6	-	15	TRBJ2-7	TGTGCCAGCAGCCCCGACAGGGCAACCTCCTACGAGCAGTACTTC	CASSPDRATSYEQYF
-	TRBV28	once	13	TRBJ1-4	TGTGCCACCACAGTGACGACTAATGAAAAACTGTTTTTT	CATTVTTNEKLFF
-	TRBV6-6	-	15	TRBJ1-5	TGTGCCAGCAGTGACCTCGGCCAGCCGGATCAGCCCCAGCATTTT	CASSDLGQPDQPQHF
TRBD2	TRBV6-5	-	14	TRBJ2-7	TGTGCCAGCAGGGTTAGCGGGGGACCCTACGAGCAGTACTTC	CASRVSGGPYEQYF